The 18 T cell receptor beta chains below all came from one sample that was sequenced in a study of T-cell memory formation after mild COVID-19. TCRdb analysed the 5' RACE reads with MiXCR anew, one entry per CDR3 protein. Among 150,000 to 200,000 distinct CDR3 sequences listed, 14% were seen once. Specimen: PBMCs or a T cell subset sorted from them (not recorded which). The receptors were gathered from an adult woman who had mild COVID-19 (a few samples of this study predate the infection). Cell type and time point are not known.

The chain joins TRBV28 to TRBJ2-7; D is tentatively TRBD1 or TRBD2 (5 bases each). Trimming shortened V by 4 bases and J by 0 bases, and 13 bases separated the two germline ends. The CDR3 has 15 amino acids. Germline V gene sequence: CDR1 MDHEN, CDR2 SYDVKM. The CDR3 bases are TGTGCCAGCAGTTCTTCCGGGACCAGCTCCTACGAGCAGTACTTC. As protein: CASSSSGTSSYEQYF.

The chain employs TRBV5-4 and TRBJ2-2; weak D call: TRBD2 (5 bases). Germline V gives CDR1 SGHNT, CDR2 YYREEE (reference sequence). The length of the CDR3 is 13 residues. The V and J ends lost 1 base and 7 bases respectively, with 8 bases between them. The CDR3 is CASSLSGDGELFF. The CDR3 DNA reads TGTGCCAGCAGCTTGAGCGGTGACGGGGAGCTGTTTTTT.

This clonotype was observed a handful of times. The chain links TRBV20-1 to TRBJ1-1; D not resolved. V was shortened by 4 bases and J by 1 base, with 16 bases between the two germline ends. The CDR3 covers 15 residues. The germline CDR1 and CDR2 sequences are DFQATT and SNEGSKA (reference sequence). The CDR3 nucleotides read TGCAGTGCTAACGGGTTCGGGAGTTGGAACACTGAAGCTTTCTTT. Translation gives CSANGFGSWNTEAFF.

There are many counts of this clonotype. The genes are TRBV30 and TRBJ2-1, with D hard to call. The CDR3 has 10 amino acids. CDR1 and CDR2 (germline): GTSNPN, SVGIG (reference sequence). Trimming removed 0 bases at V and 9 bases at J, with 3 bases between. The CDR3 spells CAWSVREQFF. The CDR3 DNA sequence: TGTGCCTGGAGTGTACGTGAGCAGTTCTTC.

The CDR3 is CASSPDRGNSPLHF. The DNA of the CDR3 is TGCGCCAGCAGCCCGGACAGGGGTAATTCACCCCTCCACTTT. The chain links TRBV5-1 to TRBJ1-6, with 9 positions matching TRBD1. CDR1 and CDR2 from the germline V gene are SGHRS and YFSETQ. Unmatched junction bases numbered 2, after V lost 4 bases and J lost 6 bases. The length of the CDR3 is 14 residues. Filled out from reference TRBV5-1 and TRBJ1-6, the complete variable domain reads KAGVTQTPRYLIKTRGQQVTLSCSPISGHRSVSWYQQTPGQGLQFLFEYFSETQRNKGNFPGRFSGRQFSNSRSEMNVSTLELGDSALYLCASSPDRGNSPLHFGNGTRLTVT.

This sequence joins TRBV10-3 and TRBJ2-7; 8 nucleotides align to TRBD1. The CDR3 consists of 17 residues. Germline V lookup: CDR1 ENHRY, CDR2 SYGVKD. The J segment lost 0 bases and the V segment lost 6 bases, leaving 13 bases of the junction unmatched. The CDR3 sequence is CAIRPFRGQGASYEQYF. The DNA of the CDR3 is TGTGCCATCAGGCCGTTTAGGGGGCAGGGGGCCTCCTACGAGCAGTACTTC.

This clonotype was detected a few times. The chain employs TRBV21-1 and TRBJ1-1. TRBV21-1 has pseudogene status. The CDR3 is 11 residues long. The CDR3 protein is CANRGNTEAFF. The CDR3 DNA follows: TGTGCCAACAGGGGTAACACTGAAGCTTTCTTT.

The rearrangement links TRBV7-6 to TRBJ2-1, with 7 nucleotides matching TRBD2. CDR1 is SGHVS, CDR2 FNYEAQ, per germline. V was pared by 4 bases and J by 7 bases, with 4 bases of the junction left unmatched. CDR3 length: 13 residues. The DNA of the CDR3 is TGTGCCAGCAGCTCCCTCGGGGGGAATGAGCAGTTCTTC. It encodes CASSSLGGNEQFF.

This rearrangement joins TRBV5-1 to TRBJ2-2; 11 bases fit TRBD2. The CDR3 runs 16 residues. Per germline, CDR1 SGHRS and CDR2 YFSETQ. V shed 3 bases and J 1 base; nucleotides not matched to a gene: 2. CDR3 in amino acids: CASSSGLAVNTGELFF. CDR3 nucleotide sequence: TGCGCCAGCAGCTCGGGACTAGCGGTGAACACCGGGGAGCTGTTTTTT. Drawing the rest from reference TRBV5-1 and TRBJ2-2, the complete variable domain is KAGVTQTPRYLIKTRGQQVTLSCSPISGHRSVSWYQQTPGQGLQFLFEYFSETQRNKGNFPGRFSGRQFSNSRSEMNVSTLELGDSALYLCASSSGLAVNTGELFFGEGSRLTVL.

This clonotype was detected ten times or more. The gene calls are TRBV12-3 or TRBV12-4 and TRBJ2-1; 7 positions agree with TRBD2. V lost 8 bases and J lost 8; bases outside the gene matches: 9. The CDR3 runs to 13 residues. CDR3 in amino acids: CASLGLAVDEQFF. In DNA, the CDR3 is TGTGCCAGCCTGGGGCTAGCGGTTGATGAGCAGTTCTTC.

This chain connects TRBV3-1 to TRBJ2-3, with TRBD2 identical over 16 bases. This CDR3 contains 18 residues. The junction had 8 bases not matched to a gene; V was cut back by 4 bases and J by 4 bases. Per germline, CDR1 LGHDT and CDR2 YNNKEL (reference sequence). CDR3 loop: CASSRGTSGGAMPDTQYF. CDR3 bases: TGTGCCAGCAGCCGAGGGACTAGCGGGGGGGCCATGCCAGATACGCAGTATTTT.

The table lists this clonotype with a few counts. CDR3 region: CASSPLGQSRSAFF. CDR3 coding DNA: TGCGCCAGCAGCCCCCTCGGACAATCCCGGTCGGCTTTCTTT. This chain connects TRBV4-1 to TRBJ1-1; maybe TRBD1 (5 bases). There are 14 residues in the CDR3. Germline V gene sequence: CDR1 MGHRA, CDR2 YSYEKL. Trimming shortened V by 4 bases and J by 11 bases, and 20 bases separated the two germline ends.

In the case of this clonotype: This may be a read error: a much more frequent sequence differs by one nucleotide. The chain employs TRBV6-5 and TRBJ2-7, with 9 bases fitting TRBD1. CDR3 length equals 14 residues. CDR1 is MNHEY, CDR2 SVGAGI, per germline. Trimming removed 6 bases from V and 2 bases from J; junction bases left unmatched: 5. CDR3 coding DNA: TGTGCCAGCAGCTTACGGACAGGGGCCTACGAGCAGTACTTC. Amino acid sequence: CASSLRTGAYEQYF.

The J gene is TRBJ2-3, the V gene TRBV5-1; 7 bases match TRBD2. The trim removed 4 bases at V and 5 bases at J, leaving 13 bases unmatched. Germline V lookup: CDR1 SGHRS, CDR2 YFSETQ. CDR3 length: 16 amino acids. Here the CDR3 reads CASSQYQAGSRDTQYF. In DNA, the CDR3 is TGCGCCAGCAGCCAATATCAAGCGGGATCACGAGATACGCAGTATTTT. The whole variable domain, remainder taken from reference TRBV5-1 and TRBJ2-3, is KAGVTQTPRYLIKTRGQQVTLSCSPISGHRSVSWYQQTPGQGLQFLFEYFSETQRNKGNFPGRFSGRQFSNSRSEMNVSTLELGDSALYLCASSQYQAGSRDTQYFGPGTRLTVL.

There are many counts of this clonotype. The chain is built from TRBV6-2 or TRBV6-3 and TRBJ2-7, with 10 nucleotides matching TRBD1. The CDR3 is 13 residues long. Germline trimming cut 7 bases from V and 4 bases from J; bases unmatched to any gene: 4. Germline V gene data show CDR1 as MNHEY and CDR2 as SVGEGT. The CDR3 DNA follows: TGTGCCAGCAAAGGACAGGGGGATTACGAGCAGTACTTC. This codes for CASKGQGDYEQYF.

Notes on this clonotype: One junction end disagrees with the germline gene, perhaps due to a read error. The chain is built from TRBV12-3 or TRBV12-4 and TRBJ1-2; D uncertain. This CDR3 is built from 11 residues. CDR3 region: CASSFLGSVRF. DNA of the CDR3: TGTGCCAGCAGTTTTTTGGGGTCTGTACGCTTC.

V and J are TRBV13 and TRBJ2-7, with TRBD1 identical over 7 bases. CDR1 and CDR2 from the germline V gene are PRHDT and FYEKMQ (reference sequence). J gave up 4 bases and V 7 bases, and 10 bases lay outside the gene matches. This CDR3 is built from 14 residues. CDR3 residues: CASTETGKKYEQYF. The CDR3 nucleotides are TGTGCCAGCACCGAGACAGGGAAAAAGTACGAGCAGTACTTC.

This clonotype has only a few counts. The V gene is TRBV6-6, the J gene TRBJ2-3; 9 nucleotides align to TRBD2. Germline loops: CDR1 MNHNY, CDR2 SVGAGI (reference sequence). The CDR3 is made up of 15 amino acids. V gave up 6 bases and J gave up 1 base; unmatched junction bases: 5. For the CDR3, the DNA is TGTGCCAGCAGCAGGCGGGAGGGGGGCACAGATACGCAGTATTTT. This translates into CASSRREGGTDTQYF.